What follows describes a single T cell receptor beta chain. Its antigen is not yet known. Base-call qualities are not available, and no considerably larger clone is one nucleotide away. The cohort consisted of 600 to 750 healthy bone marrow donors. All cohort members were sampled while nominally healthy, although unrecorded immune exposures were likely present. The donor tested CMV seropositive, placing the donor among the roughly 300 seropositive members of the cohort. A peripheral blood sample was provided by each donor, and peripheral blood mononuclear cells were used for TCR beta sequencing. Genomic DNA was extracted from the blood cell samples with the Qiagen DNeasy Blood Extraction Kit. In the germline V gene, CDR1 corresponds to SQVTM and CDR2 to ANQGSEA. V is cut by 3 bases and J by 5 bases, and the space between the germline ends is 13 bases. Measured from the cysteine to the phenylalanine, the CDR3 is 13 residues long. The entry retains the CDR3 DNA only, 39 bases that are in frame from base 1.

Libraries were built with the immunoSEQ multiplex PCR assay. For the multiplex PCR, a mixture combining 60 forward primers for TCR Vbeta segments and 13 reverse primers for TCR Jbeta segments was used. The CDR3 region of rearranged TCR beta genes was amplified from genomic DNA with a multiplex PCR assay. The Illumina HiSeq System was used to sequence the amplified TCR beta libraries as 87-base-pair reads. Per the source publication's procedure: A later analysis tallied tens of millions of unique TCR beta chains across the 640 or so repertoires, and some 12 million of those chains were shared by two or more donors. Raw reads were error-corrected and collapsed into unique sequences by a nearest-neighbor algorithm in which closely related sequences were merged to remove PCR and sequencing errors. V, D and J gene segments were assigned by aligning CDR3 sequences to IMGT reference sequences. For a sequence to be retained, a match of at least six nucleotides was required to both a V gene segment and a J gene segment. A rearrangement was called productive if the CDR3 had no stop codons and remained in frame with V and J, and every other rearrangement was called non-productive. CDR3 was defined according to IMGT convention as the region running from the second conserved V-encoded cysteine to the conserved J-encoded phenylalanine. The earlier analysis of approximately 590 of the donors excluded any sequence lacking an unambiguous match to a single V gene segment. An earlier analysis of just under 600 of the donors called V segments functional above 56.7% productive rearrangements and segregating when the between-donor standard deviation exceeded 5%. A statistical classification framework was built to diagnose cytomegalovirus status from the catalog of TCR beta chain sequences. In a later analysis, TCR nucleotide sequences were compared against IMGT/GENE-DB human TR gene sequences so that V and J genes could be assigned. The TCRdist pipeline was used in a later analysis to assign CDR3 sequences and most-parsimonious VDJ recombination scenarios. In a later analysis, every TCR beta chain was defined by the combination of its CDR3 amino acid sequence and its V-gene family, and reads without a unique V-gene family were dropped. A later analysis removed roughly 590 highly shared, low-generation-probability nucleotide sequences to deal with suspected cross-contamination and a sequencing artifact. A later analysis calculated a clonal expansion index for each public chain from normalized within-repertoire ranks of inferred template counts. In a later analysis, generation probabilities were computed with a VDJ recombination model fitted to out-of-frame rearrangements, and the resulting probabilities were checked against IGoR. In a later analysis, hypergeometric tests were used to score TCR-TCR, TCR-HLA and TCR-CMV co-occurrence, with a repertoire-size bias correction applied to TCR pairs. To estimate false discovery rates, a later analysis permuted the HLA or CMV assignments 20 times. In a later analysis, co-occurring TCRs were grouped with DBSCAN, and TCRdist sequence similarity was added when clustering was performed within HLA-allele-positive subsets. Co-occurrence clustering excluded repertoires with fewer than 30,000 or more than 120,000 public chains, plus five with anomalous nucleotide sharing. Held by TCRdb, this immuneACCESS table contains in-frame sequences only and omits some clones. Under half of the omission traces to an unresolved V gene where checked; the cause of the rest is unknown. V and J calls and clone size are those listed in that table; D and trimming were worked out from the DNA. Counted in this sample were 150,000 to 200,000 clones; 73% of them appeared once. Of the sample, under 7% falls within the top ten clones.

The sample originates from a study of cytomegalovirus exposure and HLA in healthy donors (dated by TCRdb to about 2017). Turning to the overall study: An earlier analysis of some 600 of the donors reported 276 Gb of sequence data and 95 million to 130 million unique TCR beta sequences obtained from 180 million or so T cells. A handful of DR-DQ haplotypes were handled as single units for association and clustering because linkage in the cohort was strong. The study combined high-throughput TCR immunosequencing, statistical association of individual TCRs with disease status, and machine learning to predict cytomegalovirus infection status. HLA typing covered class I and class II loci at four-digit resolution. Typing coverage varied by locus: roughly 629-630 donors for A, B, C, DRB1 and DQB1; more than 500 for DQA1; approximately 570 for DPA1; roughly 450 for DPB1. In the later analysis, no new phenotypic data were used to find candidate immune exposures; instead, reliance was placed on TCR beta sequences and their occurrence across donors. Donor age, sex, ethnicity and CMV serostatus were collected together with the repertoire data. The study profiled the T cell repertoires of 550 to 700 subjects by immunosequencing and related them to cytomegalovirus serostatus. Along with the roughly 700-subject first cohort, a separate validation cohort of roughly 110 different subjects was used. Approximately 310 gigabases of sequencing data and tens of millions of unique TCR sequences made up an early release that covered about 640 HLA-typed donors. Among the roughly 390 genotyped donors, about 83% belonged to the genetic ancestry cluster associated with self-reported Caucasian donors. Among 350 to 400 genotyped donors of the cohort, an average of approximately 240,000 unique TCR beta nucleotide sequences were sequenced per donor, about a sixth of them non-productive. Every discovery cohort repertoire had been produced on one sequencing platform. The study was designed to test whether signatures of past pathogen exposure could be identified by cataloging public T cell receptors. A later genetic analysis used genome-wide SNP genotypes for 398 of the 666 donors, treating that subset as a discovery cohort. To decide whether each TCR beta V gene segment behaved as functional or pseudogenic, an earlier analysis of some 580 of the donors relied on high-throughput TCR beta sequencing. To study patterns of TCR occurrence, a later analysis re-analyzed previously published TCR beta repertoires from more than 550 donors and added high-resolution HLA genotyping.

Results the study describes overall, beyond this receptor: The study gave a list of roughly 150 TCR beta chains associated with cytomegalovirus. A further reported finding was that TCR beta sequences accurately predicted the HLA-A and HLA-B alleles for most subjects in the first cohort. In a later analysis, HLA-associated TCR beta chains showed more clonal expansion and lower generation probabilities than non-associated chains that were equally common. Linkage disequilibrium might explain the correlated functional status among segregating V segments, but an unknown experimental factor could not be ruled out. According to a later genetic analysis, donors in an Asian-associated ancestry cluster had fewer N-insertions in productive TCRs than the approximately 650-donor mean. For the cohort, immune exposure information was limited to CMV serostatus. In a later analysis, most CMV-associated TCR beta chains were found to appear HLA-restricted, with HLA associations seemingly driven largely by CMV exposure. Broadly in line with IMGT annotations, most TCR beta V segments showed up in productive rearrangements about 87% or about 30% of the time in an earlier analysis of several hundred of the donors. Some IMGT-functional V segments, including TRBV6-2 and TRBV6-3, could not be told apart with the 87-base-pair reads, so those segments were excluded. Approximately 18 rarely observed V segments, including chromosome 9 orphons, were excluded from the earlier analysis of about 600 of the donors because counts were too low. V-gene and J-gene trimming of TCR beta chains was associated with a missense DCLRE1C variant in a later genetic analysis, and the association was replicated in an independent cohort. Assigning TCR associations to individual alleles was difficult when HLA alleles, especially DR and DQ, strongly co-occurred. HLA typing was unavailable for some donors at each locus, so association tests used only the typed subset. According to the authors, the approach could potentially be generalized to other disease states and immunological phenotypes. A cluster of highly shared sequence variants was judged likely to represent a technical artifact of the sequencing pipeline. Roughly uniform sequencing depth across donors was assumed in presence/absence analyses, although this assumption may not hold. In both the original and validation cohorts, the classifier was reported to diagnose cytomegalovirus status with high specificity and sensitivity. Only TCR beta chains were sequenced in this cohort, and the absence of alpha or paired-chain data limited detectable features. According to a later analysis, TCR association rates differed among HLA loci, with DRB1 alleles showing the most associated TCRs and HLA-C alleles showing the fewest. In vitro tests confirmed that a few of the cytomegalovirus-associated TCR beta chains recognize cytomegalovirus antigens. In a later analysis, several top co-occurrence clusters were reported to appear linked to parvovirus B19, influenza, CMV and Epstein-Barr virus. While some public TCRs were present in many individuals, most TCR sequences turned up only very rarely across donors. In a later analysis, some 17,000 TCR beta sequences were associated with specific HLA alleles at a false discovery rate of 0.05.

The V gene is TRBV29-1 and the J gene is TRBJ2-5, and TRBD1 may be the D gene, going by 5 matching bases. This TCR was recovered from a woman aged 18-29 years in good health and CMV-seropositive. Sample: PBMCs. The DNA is TGCAGCGTTGATTTACAGGTCCGGGAGACCCAGTACTTC. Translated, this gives CSVDLQVRETQYF.